This T cell receptor (beta chain) was documented in a study of T-cell memory formation after mild COVID-19. About the study: TCR clusters were largely donor specific.

This clonotype has just a few counts. Its antigen remains unidentified. CDR3 size: 12 residues. Study observations and caveats: Clones that contracted from day 15 to 85 were balanced CD4/CD8, while later expanders leaned CD4+. A subset of responding clones appeared in pre-infection memory, suggesting cross-reactive memory joined.

Each CDR3 protein gets one entry after TCRdb re-called the 5' RACE reads with MiXCR. This sample yields under 400,000 distinct CDR3 sequences, of which 25% to 30% are seen a single time; 13% belongs to the top ten. The clonotype comes from an adult woman who had mild COVID-19 (a few samples of this study predate the infection). Cell type and time point are not known. The chain has TRBV21-1 and TRBJ2-2. TRBV21-1 is an annotated pseudogene. Sample: PBMCs or a T cell subset sorted from them (not recorded which). The CDR3 coding sequence is TGTGCCAGCAGCTCCTTTCTCGGGGAGCTGTTTTTT. This encodes CASSSFLGELFF.